Listed below are T cell receptor beta chains from one sample, sequenced in a study of beta chain features in type 1 diabetes. Profiling relied on immunoSEQ multiplex PCR, and the TCRdb table lists in-frame clones only, not all of them. The data contain some 700,000 clones, under 15% of them singletons. The sequenced sample was naive CD4+ T cells from blood. These receptors all come from a man younger than 35 with type 1 diabetes. Both conserved end residues are part of each CDR3. Each record gives: D gene, clone size, V gene, J gene, CDR3 DNA, CDR3 protein. A D gene is named only where the DNA matches it firmly. For some rows the clone size is stated as once, few or many, or as a class when expanded; others skip it.

-	few	TRBV7-9	TRBJ1-4	TGTGCCAGCAGCCTCCGGGACTCTCATAATGAAAAACTGTTTTTT	CASSLRDSHNEKLFF
TRBD1	few	TRBV30	TRBJ1-1	TGTGCCTGGAGTGCCACCGGGACAGGGGAGAACACTGAAGCTTTCTTT	CAWSATGTGENTEAFF
-	-	TRBV28	TRBJ2-5	TGTGCCAGCAAGAGGGGTAGCTCAGAGACCCAGTACTTC	CASKRGSSETQYF
TRBD1	few	TRBV27	TRBJ2-6	TGTGCCAGCAGTGGACAGGGGAGCTTCTTCTTGGGGGCCAACGTCCTGACTTTC	CASSGQGSFFLGANVLTF
-	-	TRBV11-2	TRBJ2-2	TGTGCCAGCAGCCTGGTTTTACCTAACACCGGGGAGCTGTTTTTT	CASSLVLPNTGELFF
-	-	TRBV5-1	TRBJ2-2	TGCGCCAGCAGCTTGGCCGTAGGAGAGAACACCGGGGAGCTGTTTTTT	CASSLAVGENTGELFF
-	-	TRBV5-6	TRBJ2-3	TGTGCCAGCAGCTTGGCCTCGGGTTCCACAGATACGCAGTATTTT	CASSLASGSTDTQYF
TRBD1	-	TRBV25-1	TRBJ1-2	TGTGCCAGCAGTCCTCGACCCGGGACAGGGGCTAACTATGGCTACACCTTC	CASSPRPGTGANYGYTF
-	-	TRBV10-3	TRBJ1-6	TGTGCCATCAGAGACTATAATTCACCCCTCCACTTT	CAIRDYNSPLHF
-	few	TRBV7-2	TRBJ2-1	TGTGCCAGCACCCAAGACTATAATGAGCAGTTCTTC	CASTQDYNEQFF
-	few	TRBV30	TRBJ2-5	TGTGCCTGGACTACGGGGCCGAATGGAGAGACCCAGTACTTC	CAWTTGPNGETQYF
-	-	TRBV30	TRBJ1-1	TGTGCCTGTTACCCCCAGGTTAACACTGAAGCTTTCTTT	CACYPQVNTEAFF
TRBD2	few	TRBV6-6	TRBJ2-5	TGTGCCAGCAGGCCCCCCGGGGGGCAAGAGACCCAGTACTTC	CASRPPGGQETQYF
-	few	TRBV30	TRBJ1-2	TGTGCCTGGAGTGTAATGGGGCGCGGTTTAGGCTACACCTTC	CAWSVMGRGLGYTF
-	-	TRBV7-8	TRBJ1-4	TGTGCCAGCAGCTTAGCTAGGGGGTTTGCAACTAATGAAAAACTGTTTTTT	CASSLARGFATNEKLFF
TRBD1	few	TRBV29-1	TRBJ1-2	TGCAGCATCGAGCTGGGACAGGCTAGGGGCTACACCTTC	CSIELGQARGYTF